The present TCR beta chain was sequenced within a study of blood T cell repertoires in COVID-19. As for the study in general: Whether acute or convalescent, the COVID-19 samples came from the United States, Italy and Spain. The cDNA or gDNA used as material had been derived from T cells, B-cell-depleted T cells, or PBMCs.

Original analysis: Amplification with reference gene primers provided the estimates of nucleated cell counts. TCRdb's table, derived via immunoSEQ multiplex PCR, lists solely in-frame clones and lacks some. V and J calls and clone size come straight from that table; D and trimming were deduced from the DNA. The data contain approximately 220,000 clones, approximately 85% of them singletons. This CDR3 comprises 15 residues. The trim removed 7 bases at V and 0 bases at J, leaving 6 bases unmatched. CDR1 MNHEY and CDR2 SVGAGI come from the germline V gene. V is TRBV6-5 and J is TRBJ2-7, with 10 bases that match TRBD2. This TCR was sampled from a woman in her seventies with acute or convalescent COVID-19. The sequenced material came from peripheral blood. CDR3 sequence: CASTGLAGGSYEQYF. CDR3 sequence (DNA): TGTGCCAGCACGGGGTTAGCGGGGGGCTCCTACGAGCAGTACTTC.